This is a list of T cell receptor beta chains from one sample in a study of vaccination and CD4 T cells after COVID-19. MiXCR, applied by TCRdb to the PCR reads, yields one record per CDR3 protein. The sample lists over 8,500 distinct CDR3 sequences; approximately 67% were seen once. These receptors lack a known antigen. Source: CD4+ T cells from blood, cultured in vitro, taken before SARS-CoV-2 vaccination. The source is a human donor who had recovered from COVID-19. Each CDR3 is given with its conserved first and last residue. A D gene is named only where the DNA matches it firmly. A row's size may be missing; if present it is once, few, many or a size class.

d_call j_call v_call clone_size cdr3_nt cdr3_aa
- TRBJ1-1 TRBV28 - TGTGCCAGCAGTTTATCCAGTAGGAAGGTCACTGAAGCTTTCTTT CASSLSSRKVTEAFF
TRBD2 TRBJ2-3 TRBV11-2 - TGTGCCAGCGGGAACATAGCGGGAGAGGTCACAGATACGCAGTATTTT CASGNIAGEVTDTQYF
- TRBJ2-1 TRBV7-2 - TGTGCCAGCAGCTTATTACAGAGTAACAATGAGCAGTTCTTC CASSLLQSNNEQFF
- TRBJ2-4 TRBV19 - TGTGCCAGTAGTATAGGGTCCGGGACGGAGGCCAAAAACATTCAGTACTTC CASSIGSGTEAKNIQYF
- TRBJ1-6 TRBV7-9 once TGTGCCAGCAGCTTAGCGTCTGTCAGGGCCTCACCCCTCCACTTT CASSLASVRASPLHF
TRBD1 TRBJ1-5 TRBV20-1 - TGCAGTGCTAGATCCGGGACAGGGAGACAGCCCCAGCATTTT CSARSGTGRQPQHF
TRBD1 TRBJ2-1 TRBV7-2 - TGTGCCAGCAGCATGGGGGGACAGGGGTGGGGTGAGCAGTTCTTC CASSMGGQGWGEQFF
- TRBJ1-1 TRBV18 once TGTGCCAGCTCACCAAAGACAGACACTGAAGCTTTCTTT CASSPKTDTEAFF
- TRBJ1-2 TRBV2 - TGTGCCAGCAGGGTACAGGGAGCTAACTATGGCTACACCTTC CASRVQGANYGYTF
- TRBJ2-3 TRBV6-2/TRBV6-3 - TGTGCCACAGAGAGGGGCAGCACAGATACGCAGTATTTT CATERGSTDTQYF
- TRBJ1-5 TRBV20-1 - TGCAGTGCTCGCTGGACGAATCAGCCCCAGCATTTT CSARWTNQPQHF